This T cell receptor beta chain was recovered during a study of T-cell reconstitution after alpha-beta-depleted transplantation in children. V was shortened by 3 bases and J by 1 base, with 15 bases between the two germline ends. This CDR3 spans 17 amino acids. CDR1 KGHDR and CDR2 SFDVKD come from the germline V gene. As it was prepared, the TCRbeta library received unique molecular identifiers. TCRdb analysed the PCR reads with MiXCR anew, one entry per CDR3 protein. The sample has some 390,000 distinct CDR3 sequences, about 20% seen once. This clonotype appeared many times. This TCR derives from a human donor who donated a stem cell graft to a child with acute myeloid leukemia. This chain links TRBV24-1 with TRBJ2-1; D gene unclear. The input for sequencing was PBMCs from the stem cell graft donor, taken from the stem cell graft. CDR3 protein: CATSDPGKVRSYNEQFF. The CDR3 bases are TGTGCCACCAGTGATCCAGGTAAAGTTCGGTCCTACAATGAGCAGTTCTTC.